Listed below are T cell receptor beta chains from one sample, sequenced in a study of shared clonotypes between healthy human individuals. The assay was immunoSEQ multiplex PCR, and TCRdb's table has in-frame clones only and misses some. The sample has about a million clones; about 70% are singletons. Specimen: memory CD4+ T cells sorted from blood. The receptors here all came from a young man in good health. The CDR3 runs from the conserved cysteine through the conserved F or W. D genes are given only for firm matches. Rows may omit the clone size; those that give it use once, few, many or a size class.

d_call: NA
cdr3_length: 13
clone_size: NA
v_call: TRBV11-3
j_call: TRBJ1-2
cdr3_aa: CASSLEGGHGYTF
cdr3_nt: TGTGCCAGCAGCTTAGAAGGGGGGCATGGCTACACCTTC

d_call: NA
cdr3_length: 14
clone_size: NA
v_call: TRBV27
j_call: TRBJ2-2
cdr3_aa: CATQGGAHGGELFF
cdr3_nt: TGTGCCACCCAAGGGGGGGCGCATGGCGGGGAGCTGTTTTTT

d_call: TRBD2
cdr3_length: 15
clone_size: NA
v_call: TRBV2
j_call: TRBJ2-1
cdr3_aa: CASSVQAGVSGEQFF
cdr3_nt: TGTGCCAGCAGTGTGCAAGCGGGAGTTAGTGGTGAGCAGTTCTTC

d_call: TRBD1
cdr3_length: 14
clone_size: NA
v_call: TRBV19
j_call: TRBJ1-1
cdr3_aa: CASSIPGQGAEAFF
cdr3_nt: TGTGCCAGTAGTATACCGGGACAGGGCGCTGAAGCTTTCTTT

d_call: NA
cdr3_length: 13
clone_size: NA
v_call: TRBV29-1
j_call: TRBJ2-2
cdr3_aa: CSGGQGNTGELFF
cdr3_nt: TGCAGCGGGGGTCAGGGGAACACCGGGGAGCTGTTTTTT

d_call: NA
cdr3_length: 18
clone_size: NA
v_call: TRBV15
j_call: TRBJ2-6
cdr3_aa: CATEKSQGPNSGANVLTF
cdr3_nt: TGTGCCACCGAGAAGAGCCAGGGACCCAACTCTGGGGCCAACGTCCTGACTTTC

d_call: NA
cdr3_length: 13
clone_size: NA
v_call: TRBV7-2
j_call: TRBJ2-7
cdr3_aa: CASRAPTKYEQYF
cdr3_nt: TGTGCCAGCAGGGCGCCCACGAAATACGAGCAGTACTTC

d_call: TRBD1
cdr3_length: 15
clone_size: NA
v_call: TRBV2
j_call: TRBJ2-7
cdr3_aa: CASSINRDSPYEQYF
cdr3_nt: TGTGCCAGCAGTATAAACCGGGACAGCCCCTACGAGCAGTACTTC

d_call: NA
cdr3_length: 15
clone_size: NA
v_call: TRBV6-5
j_call: TRBJ1-2
cdr3_aa: CASSYLAGQAYGYTF
cdr3_nt: TGTGCCAGCAGTTACCTTGCAGGGCAAGCCTATGGCTACACCTTC

d_call: NA
cdr3_length: 16
clone_size: NA
v_call: TRBV5-1
j_call: TRBJ2-6
cdr3_aa: CASSLSGADGANVLTF
cdr3_nt: TGCGCCAGCTCCCTCAGCGGTGCCGATGGGGCCAACGTCCTGACTTTC

d_call: TRBD2
cdr3_length: 16
clone_size: NA
v_call: TRBV19
j_call: TRBJ2-3
cdr3_aa: CASSMEVAGGRDTQYF
cdr3_nt: TGTGCCAGTAGTATGGAGGTAGCGGGGGGGCGGGATACGCAGTATTTT

d_call: NA
cdr3_length: 13
clone_size: NA
v_call: TRBV7-9
j_call: TRBJ2-5
cdr3_aa: CASSLEGLGTQYF
cdr3_nt: TGTGCCAGCAGCTTGGAGGGGCTGGGGACCCAGTACTTC

d_call: NA
cdr3_length: 14
clone_size: NA
v_call: TRBV13
j_call: TRBJ1-4
cdr3_aa: CASSLRGTNEKLFF
cdr3_nt: TGTGCCAGCAGCTTGAGGGGAACTAATGAAAAACTGTTTTTT

d_call: TRBD1
cdr3_length: 15
clone_size: NA
v_call: TRBV10-2
j_call: TRBJ2-5
cdr3_aa: CASSEQGQPPETQYF
cdr3_nt: TGCGCCAGCAGTGAACAGGGACAGCCTCCGGAGACCCAGTACTTC

d_call: NA
cdr3_length: 13
clone_size: NA
v_call: TRBV5-6
j_call: TRBJ1-6
cdr3_aa: CASAITWQSPLHF
cdr3_nt: TGTGCCAGCGCCATTACTTGGCAATCACCCCTCCACTTT

d_call: NA
cdr3_length: 11
clone_size: NA
v_call: TRBV28
j_call: TRBJ1-2
cdr3_aa: CASSLRHGYTF
cdr3_nt: TGTGCCAGCAGTTTGCGGCATGGCTACACCTTC

d_call: NA
cdr3_length: 11
clone_size: NA
v_call: TRBV11-1
j_call: TRBJ2-3
cdr3_aa: CASSARDTQYF
cdr3_nt: TGTGCCAGCAGCGCTCGGGATACGCAGTATTTT

d_call: NA
cdr3_length: 13
clone_size: NA
v_call: TRBV29-1
j_call: TRBJ1-5
cdr3_aa: CSVLVGGNQPQHF
cdr3_nt: TGCAGCGTTCTTGTTGGGGGGAATCAGCCCCAGCATTTT

d_call: NA
cdr3_length: 14
clone_size: NA
v_call: TRBV4-1
j_call: TRBJ1-6
cdr3_aa: CASSQDPTGPLLHF
cdr3_nt: TGCGCCAGCAGCCAAGATCCCACAGGTCCGCTCCTCCACTTT

d_call: NA
cdr3_length: 13
clone_size: NA
v_call: TRBV28
j_call: TRBJ1-2
cdr3_aa: CASSLIKPDGYTF
cdr3_nt: TGTGCCAGCAGTTTAATCAAGCCGGATGGCTACACCTTC

d_call: NA
cdr3_length: 15
clone_size: NA
v_call: TRBV19
j_call: TRBJ1-5
cdr3_aa: CASSIVAISNQPQHF
cdr3_nt: TGTGCCAGTAGTATAGTGGCAATTAGCAATCAGCCCCAGCATTTT

d_call: NA
cdr3_length: 16
clone_size: NA
v_call: TRBV6-7
j_call: TRBJ1-3
cdr3_aa: CASSPTLVPAGNTIYF
cdr3_nt: TGTGCCAGCAGCCCGACCCTAGTACCAGCTGGAAACACCATATATTTT

d_call: TRBD1
cdr3_length: 14
clone_size: once
v_call: TRBV6-6
j_call: TRBJ2-1
cdr3_aa: CASGGQLPDNEQFF
cdr3_nt: TGTGCCAGCGGGGGACAGCTCCCGGACAATGAGCAGTTCTTC

d_call: NA
cdr3_length: 18
clone_size: NA
v_call: TRBV5-1
j_call: TRBJ1-6
cdr3_aa: CASSLELASGADNSPLHF
cdr3_nt: TGCGCCAGCAGCTTGGAGTTGGCCTCGGGGGCCGATAATTCACCCCTCCACTTT

d_call: TRBD1
cdr3_length: 16
clone_size: NA
v_call: TRBV19
j_call: TRBJ2-6
cdr3_aa: CASSRDRVNGANVLTF
cdr3_nt: TGTGCCAGTAGCAGGGACAGGGTGAATGGGGCCAACGTCCTGACTTTC

d_call: NA
cdr3_length: 15
clone_size: NA
v_call: TRBV27
j_call: TRBJ2-3
cdr3_aa: CASSPFGTSTDTQYF
cdr3_nt: TGTGCCAGCAGTCCGTTCGGGACTAGCACAGATACGCAGTATTTT

d_call: TRBD2
cdr3_length: 16
clone_size: NA
v_call: TRBV10-1
j_call: TRBJ2-2
cdr3_aa: CASSERKSGRPGELFF
cdr3_nt: TGCGCCAGCAGTGAGAGAAAAAGCGGGAGGCCCGGGGAGCTGTTTTTT

d_call: TRBD1
cdr3_length: 14
clone_size: few
v_call: TRBV11-1
j_call: TRBJ2-7
cdr3_aa: CASSPQGAIGEQYF
cdr3_nt: TGTGCCAGCAGCCCACAGGGGGCGATCGGGGAGCAGTACTTC

d_call: NA
cdr3_length: 16
clone_size: NA
v_call: TRBV4-3
j_call: TRBJ2-6
cdr3_aa: CASSQDRVSGANVLTF
cdr3_nt: TGCGCCAGCAGCCAAGACAGGGTCTCTGGGGCCAACGTCCTGACTTTC

d_call: NA
cdr3_length: 14
clone_size: NA
v_call: TRBV5-6
j_call: TRBJ1-1
cdr3_aa: CASSFRTVKGEAFF
cdr3_nt: TGTGCCAGCAGCTTTAGGACAGTAAAGGGTGAAGCTTTCTTT

d_call: TRBD2
cdr3_length: 11
clone_size: NA
v_call: TRBV29-1
j_call: TRBJ2-7
cdr3_aa: CSVVGGVEQYF
cdr3_nt: TGCAGCGTTGTGGGAGGGGTCGAGCAGTACTTC

d_call: NA
cdr3_length: 12
clone_size: NA
v_call: TRBV30
j_call: TRBJ1-6
cdr3_aa: CAWSSTASPLHF
cdr3_nt: TGTGCCTGGAGTTCGACAGCCTCACCCCTCCACTTT

d_call: TRBD2
cdr3_length: 13
clone_size: NA
v_call: TRBV30
j_call: TRBJ2-7
cdr3_aa: CAWSAGGGLEQYF
cdr3_nt: TGTGCCTGGAGTGCCGGGGGAGGGCTCGAGCAGTACTTC

d_call: NA
cdr3_length: 14
clone_size: NA
v_call: TRBV10-2
j_call: TRBJ2-5
cdr3_aa: CASSDGQGSETQYF
cdr3_nt: TGCGCCAGCAGTGATGGTCAGGGATCCGAGACCCAGTACTTC

d_call: TRBD1
cdr3_length: 15
clone_size: NA
v_call: TRBV7-2
j_call: TRBJ1-4
cdr3_aa: CASNPTGRQDEKLFF
cdr3_nt: TGTGCCAGCAACCCGACAGGGAGGCAGGACGAAAAACTGTTTTTT

d_call: TRBD1
cdr3_length: 11
clone_size: NA
v_call: TRBV20-1
j_call: TRBJ1-2
cdr3_aa: CSAGSGGGYTF
cdr3_nt: TGCAGTGCTGGATCAGGGGGTGGCTACACCTTC

d_call: NA
cdr3_length: 11
clone_size: NA
v_call: TRBV6-1
j_call: TRBJ1-5
cdr3_aa: CASSEGQPQHF
cdr3_nt: TGTGCCAGCAGTGAAGGTCAGCCCCAGCATTTT

d_call: NA
cdr3_length: 15
clone_size: once
v_call: TRBV2
j_call: TRBJ2-4
cdr3_aa: CASNGQIGEGGIQYF
cdr3_nt: TGTGCCAGCAATGGACAGATAGGGGAGGGAGGCATTCAGTACTTC

d_call: TRBD1
cdr3_length: 15
clone_size: NA
v_call: TRBV6-1
j_call: TRBJ1-6
cdr3_aa: CASSDAGTGTSPLHF
cdr3_nt: TGTGCCAGCAGCGATGCCGGGACAGGGACTTCACCCCTCCACTTT

d_call: NA
cdr3_length: 14
clone_size: NA
v_call: TRBV6-6
j_call: TRBJ1-1
cdr3_aa: CASNLGGLNTEAFF
cdr3_nt: TGTGCCAGCAATCTGGGAGGGTTGAACACTGAAGCTTTCTTT

d_call: NA
cdr3_length: 14
clone_size: NA
v_call: TRBV5-4
j_call: TRBJ2-7
cdr3_aa: CASSLGQSSYEQYF
cdr3_nt: TGTGCCAGCAGCTTGGGACAGAGCTCCTACGAGCAGTACTTC

d_call: TRBD2
cdr3_length: 16
clone_size: NA
v_call: TRBV30
j_call: TRBJ2-3
cdr3_aa: CAWRFNSGIYTDTQYF
cdr3_nt: TGTGCCTGGAGATTTAATAGCGGGATTTACACAGATACGCAGTATTTT

d_call: NA
cdr3_length: 16
clone_size: many
v_call: TRBV6-1
j_call: TRBJ1-1
cdr3_aa: CASSEVFLGRNTEAFF
cdr3_nt: TGTGCCAGCAGTGAAGTCTTTTTAGGACGGAACACTGAAGCTTTCTTT

d_call: TRBD1
cdr3_length: 15
clone_size: NA
v_call: TRBV7-2
j_call: TRBJ1-1
cdr3_aa: CASSPTGTGYIGAFF
cdr3_nt: TGTGCCAGCAGCCCAACCGGGACAGGTTATATTGGAGCTTTCTTT

d_call: NA
cdr3_length: 15
clone_size: NA
v_call: TRBV11-2
j_call: TRBJ2-5
cdr3_aa: CASSRGDLSKETQYF
cdr3_nt: TGTGCCAGCAGCAGGGGGGACTTATCGAAAGAGACCCAGTACTTC

d_call: TRBD1
cdr3_length: 15
clone_size: NA
v_call: TRBV7-2
j_call: TRBJ2-3
cdr3_aa: CASSTDRGWGDTQYF
cdr3_nt: TGTGCCAGCAGCACTGACAGGGGCTGGGGAGATACGCAGTATTTT

d_call: NA
cdr3_length: 14
clone_size: NA
v_call: TRBV5-1
j_call: TRBJ1-4
cdr3_aa: CASSLISGYEKLFF
cdr3_nt: TGCGCCAGCAGCTTGATAAGTGGTTATGAAAAACTGTTTTTT

d_call: NA
cdr3_length: 12
clone_size: few
v_call: TRBV9
j_call: TRBJ2-3
cdr3_aa: CASSGRDRTQYF
cdr3_nt: TGTGCCAGCAGCGGGAGGGACCGTACGCAGTATTTT

d_call: TRBD1
cdr3_length: 14
clone_size: NA
v_call: TRBV10-3
j_call: TRBJ1-3
cdr3_aa: CAISQTGAGNTIYF
cdr3_nt: TGTGCCATCAGCCAGACAGGGGCGGGAAACACCATATATTTT

d_call: NA
cdr3_length: 13
clone_size: NA
v_call: TRBV27
j_call: TRBJ1-1
cdr3_aa: CASSPRYNTEAFF
cdr3_nt: TGTGCCAGCAGTCCCCGATATAACACTGAAGCTTTCTTT

d_call: TRBD1
cdr3_length: 16
clone_size: once
v_call: TRBV5-1
j_call: TRBJ2-2
cdr3_aa: CASSLLGTEATGELFF
cdr3_nt: TGCGCCAGCAGCTTGCTTGGGACAGAGGCCACCGGGGAGCTGTTTTTT

d_call: NA
cdr3_length: 14
clone_size: NA
v_call: TRBV11-3
j_call: TRBJ2-3
cdr3_aa: CASSLSASTDTQYF
cdr3_nt: TGTGCCAGCAGCTTAAGCGCGAGCACAGATACGCAGTATTTT

d_call: TRBD1
cdr3_length: 14
clone_size: NA
v_call: TRBV30
j_call: TRBJ1-1
cdr3_aa: CAWSPRQGYTEAFF
cdr3_nt: TGTGCCTGGAGTCCCCGACAGGGCTATACTGAAGCTTTCTTT

d_call: NA
cdr3_length: 14
clone_size: few
v_call: TRBV5-4
j_call: TRBJ1-4
cdr3_aa: CASSLESGDEKLFF
cdr3_nt: TGTGCCAGCAGCTTGGAATCGGGGGATGAAAAACTGTTTTTT

d_call: NA
cdr3_length: 15
clone_size: NA
v_call: TRBV11-3
j_call: TRBJ1-1
cdr3_aa: CASSLGTYTNTEAFF
cdr3_nt: TGTGCCAGCAGCTTAGGAACATATACGAACACTGAAGCTTTCTTT

d_call: TRBD2
cdr3_length: 14
clone_size: NA
v_call: TRBV30
j_call: TRBJ2-1
cdr3_aa: CAWSGGLAGAEQFF
cdr3_nt: TGTGCCTGGAGTGGGGGACTAGCGGGAGCAGAGCAGTTCTTC

d_call: TRBD1
cdr3_length: 15
clone_size: few
v_call: TRBV19
j_call: TRBJ2-7
cdr3_aa: CASSPDREPSYEQYF
cdr3_nt: TGTGCCAGTAGCCCGGACAGGGAACCCTCCTACGAGCAGTACTTC

d_call: TRBD1
cdr3_length: 16
clone_size: NA
v_call: TRBV11-2
j_call: TRBJ2-7
cdr3_aa: CASSANRGRGTDEQYF
cdr3_nt: TGTGCCAGCAGCGCTAACAGGGGGCGCGGTACCGACGAGCAGTACTTC

d_call: NA
cdr3_length: 16
clone_size: NA
v_call: TRBV9
j_call: TRBJ2-1
cdr3_aa: CASSDLAGFSYNEQFF
cdr3_nt: TGTGCCAGCAGCGACTTGGCGGGATTCTCCTACAATGAGCAGTTCTTC